The 9 T cell receptor beta chains below all came from one sample that was sequenced in a study of breast tumors, draining lymph nodes, adjacent tissues. TCRdb re-called the multiplex PCR reads through MiXCR, storing one row per CDR3 protein. The table records over 200,000 distinct CDR3 sequences, about 32% of them present only once. Breast cancer patients provided tissue from their axillary draining lymph nodes. Material: axillary lymph node tissue. These receptors were obtained from a female donor with breast cancer. Some clones in this sample may be carry-over from other donors' samples.

Comment on this clonotype: A much larger clone differs by one base, so this may be a read error. In DNA form, the CDR3 reads TGTGCCAGCAGGGACGGGGGCTATGGCTACACCTTC. It specifies CASRDGGYGYTF. J is TRBJ1-2 and V is TRBV28; a possible D gene is TRBD1 (5 bases). V lost 6 bases and J lost 4, with 9 bases in between. The CDR3 contains 12 residues. The germline gives CDR1 MDHEN, CDR2 SYDVKM.

This clonotype was seen ten or more times. This chain connects TRBV6-6 to TRBJ1-6; D is unresolved. This CDR3 comprises 14 residues. CDR1 is MNHNY and CDR2 is SVGAGI in the germline V gene (reference sequence). The V and J ends lost 5 bases and 7 bases respectively, with 12 bases between them. CDR3 region: CASSHFPRNSPLHF. CDR3 sequence (DNA): TGTGCCAGCAGTCACTTTCCCCGAAATTCACCCCTCCACTTT.

The table lists this clonotype with many counts. The rearrangement uses TRBV27 and TRBJ2-5, with 7 nucleotides matching TRBD2. Germline V gene lookup returns CDR1 MNHEY and CDR2 SMNVEV (reference sequence). Trimming removed 4 bases from V and 2 bases from J; junction bases left unmatched: 4. This CDR3 is built from 14 residues. The CDR3: CASSSLAEQETQYF. The DNA for the CDR3 is TGTGCCAGCAGTTCCCTAGCGGAACAAGAGACCCAGTACTTC.

As for this clonotype: The junction departs from germline at one end; a sequencing error may be responsible. The CDR3 spells CARSPETGGYEQFF. Written as DNA, the CDR3 is TGTGCCAGATCACCAGAGACAGGGGGCTATGAGCAGTTCTTC. The V call is TRBV18, the J call TRBJ2-1; TRBD1 agrees at 10 bases. Germline lookup yields CDR1 KGHSH and CDR2 LQKENI. This CDR3 is 14 amino acids long. The entire variable domain, with the rest obtained from reference TRBV18 and TRBJ2-1, is as follows: NAGVMQNPRHLVRRRGQEARLRCSPMKGHSHVYWYRQLPEEGLKFMVYLQKENIIDESGMPKERFSAEFPKEGPSILRIQQVVRGDSAAYFCARSPETGGYEQFFGPGTRLTVL.

This clonotype was observed at least ten times. The chain combines TRBV2 with TRBJ1-5, with D unresolved. The V gene's germline CDR1 is SNHLY and CDR2 FYNNEI. This CDR3 region has 14 residues. Trimming shortened V by 3 bases and J by 5 bases, and 11 bases separated the two germline ends. CDR3 bases: TGTGCCAGCAGTGATAAAGGGAGGGATCAGCCCCAGCATTTT. The encoded protein is CASSDKGRDQPQHF.

Concerning this clonotype: The DNA is left out, because the CDR3 cannot be placed on it with certainty; the CDR3 is given as TCRdb lists it. The genes are TRBV7-3 and TRBJ2-7; TRBD1 is the table's D call and was not checked against the DNA. Germline V lookup: CDR1 SGHTA, CDR2 FQGTGA. Termini included, the CDR3 measures 22 amino acids. This CDR3 reads CASSFYICSAIPPRGRALVQYF.

The rearrangement links TRBV20-1 to TRBJ2-2, with a weak D call TRBD2 (6 bases). V lost 3 bases and J 3 bases, leaving 11 bases between the germline ends. The CDR3 runs 14 residues. Per the germline V gene, CDR1 is DFQATT and CDR2 is SNEGSKA (reference sequence). The CDR3 DNA is TGCAGTGCTAGGACTAGGCTTGACACCGGGGAGCTGTTTTTT. This translates into CSARTRLDTGELFF.

The chain combines TRBV9 with TRBJ2-3, with a possible D match to TRBD2 (6 bases). CDR1 is SGDLS and CDR2 is YYNGEE in the germline V gene. The ends were cut back, 2 bases at V and 2 bases at J, with 18 bases in the middle. The CDR3 length is 17 residues. The CDR3 DNA reads as TGTGCCAGCAGCGTTGACGGGAGCCCCACGTTCACAGATACGCAGTATTTT. Its translation is CASSVDGSPTFTDTQYF.

This clonotype was detected ten times or more. The rearrangement uses TRBV2 and TRBJ1-5, with 7 nucleotides matching TRBD1. CDR1 and CDR2 from the germline V gene are SNHLY and FYNNEI. The junction had 7 bases not matched to a gene; V was cut back by 6 bases and J by 5 bases. This CDR3 comprises 14 residues. CDR3 nucleotides: TGTGCCAGCAGGGCGACAGGGCCCGATCAGCCCCAGCATTTT. Residues: CASRATGPDQPQHF.